This T cell receptor (beta chain) originates from a study of blood T cell repertoires in COVID-19. As for the study in general: COVID-19 samples collected from the United States, Italy and Spain covered acute and convalescent phases. T cells, B-cell-depleted T cells, or PBMCs supplied cDNA or gDNA.

Original analysis: Reference gene primer amplification gave estimated nucleated cell counts. Libraries were prepared by immunoSEQ multiplex PCR; TCRdb keeps only in-frame clonotypes and omits some of them. Clone size and V and J calls were adopted from that table, with D and trimming inferred from the DNA. The sample carries about 160,000 clones, 65% to 85% recorded once. From germline, CDR1 is MNHEY and CDR2 SVGAGI. V was clipped by 4 bases and J by 7 bases; unmatched bases: 7. CDR3 length equals 15 residues. The clonotype comes from a woman at least 80 years old with active or convalescent COVID-19. V gene TRBV6-5 combines with J gene TRBJ1-6; 7 bases match TRBD1. Sequenced: peripheral blood. The CDR3 DNA reads TGTGCCAGCAGTTTAGCCAACAGGGGAAATTCACCCCTCCACTTT. Translation: CASSLANRGNSPLHF.